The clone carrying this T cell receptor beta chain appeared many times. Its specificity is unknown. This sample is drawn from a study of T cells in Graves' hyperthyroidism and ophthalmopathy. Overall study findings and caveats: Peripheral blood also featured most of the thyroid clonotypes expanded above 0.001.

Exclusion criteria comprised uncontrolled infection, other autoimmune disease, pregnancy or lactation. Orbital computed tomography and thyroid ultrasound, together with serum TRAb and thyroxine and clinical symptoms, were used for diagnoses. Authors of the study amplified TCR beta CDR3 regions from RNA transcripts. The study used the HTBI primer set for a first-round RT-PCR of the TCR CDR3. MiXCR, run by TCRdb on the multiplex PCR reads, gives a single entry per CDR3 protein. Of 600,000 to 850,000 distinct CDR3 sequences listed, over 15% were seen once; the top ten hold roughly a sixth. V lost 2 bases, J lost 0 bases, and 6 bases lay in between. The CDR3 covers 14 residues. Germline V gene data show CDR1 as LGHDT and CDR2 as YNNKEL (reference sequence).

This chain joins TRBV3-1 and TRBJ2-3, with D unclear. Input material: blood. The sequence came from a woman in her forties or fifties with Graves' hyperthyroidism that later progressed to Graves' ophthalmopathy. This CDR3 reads CASSQPLSTDTQYF. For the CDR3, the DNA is TGTGCCAGCAGCCAACCTCTTAGCACAGATACGCAGTATTTT.